Following are 10 T cell receptor beta chains from one sample sequenced in a study of CD4 and CD8 cells across lung adenocarcinoma regions (dated by TCRdb to the late 2010s). Library construction relied on PCR. The instrument was a HiSeq X Ten. The public reads were quality trimmed at Q25 with fastp and then assembled into clones with MiXCR by TCRdb, keeping productive beta chains. Rows with a matching CDR3 protein are joined into one entry that keeps the most common DNA and genes. The sample has some 7,700 distinct CDR3 sequences on record, 40% to 45% of them singletons. Around 30% of the sample lies in the top ten. What was sequenced was CD4+ T cells from the margin of a lung tumor. This specimen's cell subset or site label, per the study, means: tumor margin region. These TCRs come from a male donor with lung adenocarcinoma. The CD4 and CD8 labels of this study may be unreliable.

This clonotype is termed medium-sized. CDR3 DNA: TGTGCCAGCAGTTTATTAGGGCAGCCTCTGGTAGATACGCAGTATTTT. Protein product: CASSLLGQPLVDTQYF. The rearrangement links TRBV27 to TRBJ2-3; no reliable D call. CDR1 MNHEY and CDR2 SMNVEV come from the germline V gene (reference sequence). This CDR3 contains 16 residues. V was pared by 1 base and J by 5 bases, with 16 bases between.

By share, this clonotype ranks as large. This chain links TRBV27 with TRBJ2-1; 9 nucleotides match TRBD1. The J segment lost 8 bases and the V segment lost 8 bases, leaving 16 bases of the junction unmatched. In germline, CDR1 is MNHEY, CDR2 SMNVEV (reference sequence). The CDR3 has 16 residues. CDR3 residues: CASSRTGVFFSDEQFF. The CDR3 region has the DNA TGTGCCAGCTCCCGGACAGGGGTCTTTTTTTCGGATGAGCAGTTCTTC.

This clonotype was seen at least ten times. The CDR3 nucleotides read TGTGCCAGCAGCCTCTACAGGGGTCAGCCCCAGCATTTT. It is translated as CASSLYRGQPQHF. The chain links TRBV7-2 to TRBJ1-5; the match to TRBD1 covers 7 bases. Germline V lookup: CDR1 SGHTA, CDR2 FQGNSA. J gave up 6 bases and V 5 bases, and 4 bases lay outside the gene matches. The CDR3 has 13 amino acids.

This clonotype was counted at least ten times. This chain uses TRBV6-4 with TRBJ2-3; D perhaps matches TRBD1 (5 bases). The germline gives CDR1 MRHNA, CDR2 SNTAGT. With 2 bases removed from V and 6 bases from J, the gap between germline ends came to 6 bases. The CDR3 runs 12 residues. The chain's CDR3 is CASSDTGDTQYF. The CDR3 coding sequence is TGTGCCAGCAGTGACACAGGCGATACGCAGTATTTT.

The chain recombines TRBV12-3 or TRBV12-4 with TRBJ2-3, with 8 positions matching TRBD2. Losses at the gene ends were 7 bases for V and 5 bases for J; bases not matched to a gene: 17. This CDR3 is built from 17 residues. The CDR3 nucleotides are TGTGCCAGCACCATTGCTGTGGCGGGACTAGTAGAAGATACGCAGTATTTT. It specifies CASTIAVAGLVEDTQYF.

The chain is built from TRBV5-1 and TRBJ2-3; 11 positions agree with TRBD2. Trimming took 0 bases from V and 2 from J; bases not matched to a gene: 2. The CDR3 sequence is 16 residues long. Germline loops: CDR1 SGHRS, CDR2 YFSETQ. The CDR3 DNA reads TGCGCCAGCAGCTTGGGGACTAGCGGGTTCACAGATACGCAGTATTTT. This translates into CASSLGTSGFTDTQYF.

This clonotype is a singleton in its sample. The junction does not match germline at one end; this may be a read error. This chain uses TRBV10-3 with TRBJ1-1, with TRBD1 matching over 8 bases. Germline CDR1 is ENHRY and CDR2 is SYGVKD. This CDR3 spans 13 amino acids. The CDR3 region has the DNA TGTGCCATCACTGAGGACAGGGCCACTGAAGCTTTCTTT. It codes for CAITEDRATEAFF.

This clonotype is deemed large. The V gene is TRBV6-5, the J gene TRBJ2-1; D uncertain. This CDR3 contains 11 residues. Germline CDR1 is MNHEY and CDR2 is SVGAGI. V gave up 7 bases and J gave up 6 bases, with 7 bases separating them. The CDR3 loop is CASTQRNEQFF. For the CDR3, the DNA is TGTGCCAGCACCCAGCGCAATGAGCAGTTCTTC.

This clonotype was seen only a few times. This chain links TRBV12-3 or TRBV12-4 with TRBJ2-5, with D unclear. This CDR3 region has 14 residues. With 6 bases removed from V and 2 bases from J, the gap between germline ends came to 13 bases. This CDR3 is CASRNPTVQETQYF. The CDR3 bases are TGTGCCAGCAGAAACCCCACAGTGCAAGAGACCCAGTACTTC.

Remarks on this clonotype: This may come from a read error, since a much larger clone is one base off. The J gene is TRBJ2-3, the V gene TRBV6-1; 7 bases fit TRBD2. The J call is in doubt because the DNA end fits TRBJ2-1 better. Looked up from germline, CDR1 is MNHNS and CDR2 is SASEGT. This CDR3 has 14 amino acids. CDR3 nucleotides: TGTGCCAGCAGTCCCGGGACTAACCCCTACGAGCAGTTCTTC. Translated: CASSPGTNPYEQFF.